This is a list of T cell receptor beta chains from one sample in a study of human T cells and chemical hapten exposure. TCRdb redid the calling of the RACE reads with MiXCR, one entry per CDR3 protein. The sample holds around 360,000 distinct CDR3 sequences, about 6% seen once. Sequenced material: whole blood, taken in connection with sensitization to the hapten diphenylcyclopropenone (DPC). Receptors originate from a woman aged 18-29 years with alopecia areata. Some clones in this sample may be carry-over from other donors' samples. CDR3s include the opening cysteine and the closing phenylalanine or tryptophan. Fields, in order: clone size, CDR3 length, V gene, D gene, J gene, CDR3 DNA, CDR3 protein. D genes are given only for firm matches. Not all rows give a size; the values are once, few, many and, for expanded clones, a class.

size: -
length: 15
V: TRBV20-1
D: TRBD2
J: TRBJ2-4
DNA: TGCAGTGCTCTGGGACTAGCGGGGGGTGAAAACATTCAGTACTTC
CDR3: CSALGLAGGENIQYF

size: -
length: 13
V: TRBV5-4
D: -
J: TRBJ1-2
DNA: TGTGCCAGCAGCTTGGGCGGGGAGGATGGCTACACCTTC
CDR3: CASSLGGEDGYTF

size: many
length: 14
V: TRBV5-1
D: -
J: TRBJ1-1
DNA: TGCGCCAGCAGCTTGGACCTCGGACGGGTTGAAGCTTTCTTT
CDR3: CASSLDLGRVEAFF

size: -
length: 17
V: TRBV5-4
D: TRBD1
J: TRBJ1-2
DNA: TGTGCCAGCCTTAGGGGACAGGGGGCGTTTTTGGACTATGGCTACACCTTC
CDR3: CASLRGQGAFLDYGYTF

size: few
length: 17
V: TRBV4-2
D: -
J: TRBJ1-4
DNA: TGTGCCAGCAGCCAAGATGTTACCGGTGCAACTAATGAAAAACTGTTTTTT
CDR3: CASSQDVTGATNEKLFF

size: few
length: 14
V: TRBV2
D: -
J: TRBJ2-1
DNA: TGTGCCAGCAGTCGGACGGAACTCACAAATGAGCAGTTCTTC
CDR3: CASSRTELTNEQFF

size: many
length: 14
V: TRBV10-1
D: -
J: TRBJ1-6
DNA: TGCGCCAGCACCGCCCGGGAAGGGAACTCACCCCTCCACTTT
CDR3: CASTAREGNSPLHF

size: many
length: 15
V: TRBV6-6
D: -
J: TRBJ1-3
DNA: TGTGCCAGCAGTCCCCACAGGGTAGCCGGAAACACCATATATTTT
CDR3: CASSPHRVAGNTIYF

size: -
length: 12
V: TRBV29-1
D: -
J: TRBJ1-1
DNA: TGCAGCGTCTGTACTATGAACACTGAAGCTTTCTTT
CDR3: CSVCTMNTEAFF

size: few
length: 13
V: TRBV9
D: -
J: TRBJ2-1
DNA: TGTGCCAGCAGCGTAGAGGATTGGGATGAGCAGTTCTTC
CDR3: CASSVEDWDEQFF

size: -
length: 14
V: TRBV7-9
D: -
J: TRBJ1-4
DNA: TGTGCCAGCAGCTTAGGAAACGGCGATGAAAAACTGTTTTTT
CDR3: CASSLGNGDEKLFF

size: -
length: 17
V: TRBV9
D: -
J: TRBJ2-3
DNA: TGTGCCAGCAGCACCCTTGGGGAGGGGGCTCGCACAGATACGCAGTATTTT
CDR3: CASSTLGEGARTDTQYF

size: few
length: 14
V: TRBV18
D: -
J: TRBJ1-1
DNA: TGTGCCAGCTCACCAGTCGACCTGAACACTGAAGCTTTCTTT
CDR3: CASSPVDLNTEAFF

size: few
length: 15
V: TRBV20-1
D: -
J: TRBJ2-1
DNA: TGCAGTGCTAGAGACAACAGAGACTCCTACAATGAGCAGTTCTTC
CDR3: CSARDNRDSYNEQFF

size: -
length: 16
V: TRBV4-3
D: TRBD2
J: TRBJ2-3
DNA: TGCGCCAGCAGCCAAGGACTAGCGGGGCGCACAGATACGCAGTATTTT
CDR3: CASSQGLAGRTDTQYF

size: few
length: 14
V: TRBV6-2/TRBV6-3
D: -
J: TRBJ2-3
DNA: TGTGCCAGCAGTTACTCGCGGGGAACAGATACGCAGTATTTT
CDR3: CASSYSRGTDTQYF

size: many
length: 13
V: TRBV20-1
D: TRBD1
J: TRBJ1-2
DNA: TGCAGTGCTCGGACAGGCCTTAACTATGGCTACACCTTC
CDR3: CSARTGLNYGYTF

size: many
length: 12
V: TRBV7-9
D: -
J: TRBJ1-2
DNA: TGTGCCGGGGAACCTGAAAACTATGGCTACACCTTC
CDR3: CAGEPENYGYTF

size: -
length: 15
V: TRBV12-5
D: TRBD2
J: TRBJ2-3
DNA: TGTGCTAGTGGTGCGGGACTAGCGGCCGGGGATACGCAGTATTTT
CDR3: CASGAGLAAGDTQYF

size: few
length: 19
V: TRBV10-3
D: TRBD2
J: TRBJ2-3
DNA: TGTGCCATCAGTGACCCCTCGTGGGCTAGCGGGGGGGATATAGATACGCAGTATTTT
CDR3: CAISDPSWASGGDIDTQYF

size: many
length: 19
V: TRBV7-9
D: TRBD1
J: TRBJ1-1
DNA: TGTGCCAGCAACTCTAAAGGAACGACAGGGGGCGACCATCGTACTGAAGCTTTCTTT
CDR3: CASNSKGTTGGDHRTEAFF

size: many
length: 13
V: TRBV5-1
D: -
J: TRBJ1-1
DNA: TGCGCCAGCAGCTGGGAGGGTGGAACTGAAGCTTTCTTT
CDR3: CASSWEGGTEAFF

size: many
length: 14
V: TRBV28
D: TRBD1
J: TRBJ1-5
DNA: TGTGCCAGCAGTCCTCAGGGGGCCTCGCAGCCCCAGCATTTT
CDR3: CASSPQGASQPQHF

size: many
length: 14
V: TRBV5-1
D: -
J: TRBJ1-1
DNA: TGCGCCAGCAGCTACGCTTCTGTGAACACTGAAGCTTTCTTT
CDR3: CASSYASVNTEAFF

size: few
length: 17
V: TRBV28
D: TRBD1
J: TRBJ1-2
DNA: TGTGCCAGCAGTCTCCGTCATATTCAAGGCAGGGGGCATGGCTACACCTTC
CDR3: CASSLRHIQGRGHGYTF

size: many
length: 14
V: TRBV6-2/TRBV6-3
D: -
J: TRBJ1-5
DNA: TGTGCCAGCAGTTACACAGGGCGTACCCAGCCCCAGCATTTT
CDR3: CASSYTGRTQPQHF

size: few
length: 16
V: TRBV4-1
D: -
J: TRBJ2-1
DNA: TGCGCCAGCAGCCAAGATACAGGCCTGGGGCCGGGTGAGCAGTTCTTC
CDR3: CASSQDTGLGPGEQFF

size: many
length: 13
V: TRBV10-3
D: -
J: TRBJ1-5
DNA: TGTGCCATCAGTAGGGGGGGGCAGCAGCCCCAGCATTTT
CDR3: CAISRGGQQPQHF